These T cell receptor beta chains were read from a single sample in a study of lung T cells in sarcoidosis with Löfgren's syndrome. TCRdb itself ran the reads through MiXCR, one entry per CDR3 protein. The data contain 60,000 to 70,000 distinct CDR3 sequences, over 20% of them seen just once; the ten biggest clones take up 2% to 2.5%. What was sequenced was CD4+ T cells from PBMCs. The receptors originated from a human donor with sarcoidosis (Löfgren's syndrome or another form), or a control subject (not recorded which). Both conserved end residues are trimmed from each CDR3. Each record gives: V gene, J gene, D gene, CDR3 protein. D genes are given only for firm matches.

v_call: TRBV20-1; j_call: TRBJ2-1; d_call: TRBD1; cdr3_aa: SAKVGTGAYNEQF
v_call: TRBV14; j_call: TRBJ1-2; d_call: .; cdr3_aa: ASSHTASRLGYGYT
v_call: TRBV6-1; j_call: TRBJ2-1; d_call: TRBD2; cdr3_aa: ASSGGYSYNEQF
v_call: TRBV20-1; j_call: TRBJ2-2; d_call: .; cdr3_aa: SASVGGALSNTGELF
v_call: TRBV20-1; j_call: TRBJ2-3; d_call: TRBD2; cdr3_aa: SAFRGGITDTQY
v_call: TRBV27; j_call: TRBJ1-1; d_call: .; cdr3_aa: ASIDLGGGNSFEAF
v_call: TRBV2; j_call: TRBJ2-1; d_call: .; cdr3_aa: ASSDTGAYNEQF
v_call: TRBV7-2; j_call: TRBJ1-4; d_call: TRBD1; cdr3_aa: ASSLAGQNEKLF
v_call: TRBV7-2; j_call: TRBJ2-3; d_call: .; cdr3_aa: ASSLYGPTDTQY
v_call: TRBV7-2; j_call: TRBJ1-5; d_call: .; cdr3_aa: ASSFRGEQPQH
v_call: TRBV28; j_call: TRBJ1-1; d_call: .; cdr3_aa: ASRQTVTEAF
v_call: TRBV14; j_call: TRBJ2-3; d_call: .; cdr3_aa: ASSQRARNTDTQY
v_call: TRBV7-9; j_call: TRBJ1-1; d_call: .; cdr3_aa: ASSSITWTVNTEAF
v_call: TRBV15; j_call: TRBJ2-1; d_call: .; cdr3_aa: ATSIRGWGTDNSYNEQF
v_call: TRBV6-1; j_call: TRBJ1-6; d_call: TRBD1; cdr3_aa: ASSEAWTGSSYNSPLH
v_call: TRBV29-1; j_call: TRBJ2-1; d_call: TRBD2; cdr3_aa: SVRLAGGREQF
v_call: TRBV5-4; j_call: TRBJ1-1; d_call: .; cdr3_aa: ASSPGVGEAF
v_call: TRBV7-8; j_call: TRBJ2-4; d_call: .; cdr3_aa: ASSLVGAKNIQY
v_call: TRBV5-1; j_call: TRBJ1-1; d_call: .; cdr3_aa: ASSLQVMNTEAF
v_call: TRBV2; j_call: TRBJ1-6; d_call: TRBD1; cdr3_aa: ASRGQGRHSPLH
v_call: TRBV29-1; j_call: TRBJ2-7; d_call: .; cdr3_aa: SVEYSYEQY
v_call: TRBV2; j_call: TRBJ2-1; d_call: .; cdr3_aa: ASRKASGAYNEQF
v_call: TRBV27; j_call: TRBJ2-5; d_call: TRBD1; cdr3_aa: ASSSTTGALETQY
v_call: TRBV6-6; j_call: TRBJ2-2; d_call: .; cdr3_aa: ASSYADTGELF
v_call: TRBV18; j_call: TRBJ2-1; d_call: TRBD2; cdr3_aa: ASSPGLAGVKYNEQF
v_call: TRBV25-1; j_call: TRBJ1-1; d_call: .; cdr3_aa: ASRSGPNAEAS
v_call: TRBV6-2/TRBV6-3; j_call: TRBJ2-3; d_call: .; cdr3_aa: ASSSLGVTDTQY
v_call: TRBV2; j_call: TRBJ1-5; d_call: .; cdr3_aa: ASSEGGDQPQH
v_call: TRBV5-1; j_call: TRBJ2-7; d_call: TRBD1; cdr3_aa: ASSLDPGQGPWEQY
v_call: TRBV11-2; j_call: TRBJ1-4; d_call: .; cdr3_aa: ASSLRVNEKLF
v_call: TRBV4-2; j_call: TRBJ2-3; d_call: .; cdr3_aa: ASSQDGGREADTQY
v_call: TRBV6-1; j_call: TRBJ1-3; d_call: .; cdr3_aa: ASSRLLPGLSGNTIY
v_call: TRBV6-1; j_call: TRBJ1-3; d_call: .; cdr3_aa: ASSLLVFGNTIY
v_call: TRBV7-2; j_call: TRBJ2-1; d_call: .; cdr3_aa: ASSYFGVGTYNEQF
v_call: TRBV15; j_call: TRBJ1-6; d_call: .; cdr3_aa: ATSRDPDSSYNSPLH
v_call: TRBV10-2; j_call: TRBJ1-2; d_call: .; cdr3_aa: ASSDPGFYGYT
v_call: TRBV7-2; j_call: TRBJ1-3; d_call: .; cdr3_aa: ASSPGWAPSGNTIY
v_call: TRBV4-1; j_call: TRBJ1-2; d_call: .; cdr3_aa: ASSQEARPDRSYT
v_call: TRBV5-1; j_call: TRBJ2-1; d_call: .; cdr3_aa: ASSPGQSYNEQF